This T cell receptor (beta chain) was captured by sequencing in a study of CD8+ T cells in alopecia areata. Study at large: Twice daily, treated patients received 5 to 10 mg of oral tofacitinib. The study's findings and limits: Treatment with tofacitinib significantly lowered scalp clonality and reduced expanded CD8+ clones among the top 100. Mice showed clearer TCR sharing than patients did, a gap that was possibly HLA-related.

V shed 4 bases and J 9 bases; nucleotides not matched to a gene: 7. CDR3 size: 12 residues. The germline V gene has CDR1 GTSNPN and CDR2 SVGIG (reference sequence). Indicated treatment: oral pan-JAK inhibitor, 5-10 mg twice daily. As concerns this clone: Its antigen remains unknown.

Extracted RNA was reverse transcribed into cDNA, the sequencing template. This table comes from immunoSEQ multiplex PCR, and its TCRdb copy is limited to in-frame clones, with some not included. Here the sample spans about 220,000 clones, under 60% being singletons. Sample: CD4+ T cells sorted from blood, taken at week 4, from a patient treated with tofacitinib. This rearrangement joins TRBV30 to TRBJ1-2; TRBD1 matches at 8 bases. This clonotype originated in a human donor with alopecia areata. For the CDR3, the DNA is TGTGCCTGGACCCGGACAGGGATTAGCTACACCTTC. Residues: CAWTRTGISYTF.